This T cell receptor beta chain stems from a study of cytomegalovirus exposure and HLA in healthy donors. Amplification used 60 Vbeta primers and 13 Jbeta primers. Some clones are missing from TCRdb's copy, which holds only in-frame ones; the method was immunoSEQ multiplex PCR. The sample gives approximately 90,000 clones, 65% to 85% of which show up once; roughly 3.2% is in the top ten. About this clone itself: Its antigen is as yet unknown.

Germline-derived CDR1 and CDR2 are SGHRS and YFSETQ. Trimming cost V 4 bases and J 9 bases; bases outside gene matches: 7. The CDR3 is 15 residues long. Study-wide results and caveats: Segments of the TCR beta V type were, in most cases, productive about 87% or about 30% of the time in an earlier analysis. It was in a later analysis that TCR association rates were seen to vary by HLA locus, highest for DRB1 and lowest for HLA-C.

Sample: PBMCs. The receptor's source is a man in his forties in good health and CMV-seronegative. J is TRBJ2-1 and V is TRBV5-1, with 13 bases that match TRBD2. The CDR3 nucleotides read TGCGCCAGCAGCCTCACTAGCGGGAGGGGCAGTGAGCAGTTCTTC. Its protein is CASSLTSGRGSEQFF.